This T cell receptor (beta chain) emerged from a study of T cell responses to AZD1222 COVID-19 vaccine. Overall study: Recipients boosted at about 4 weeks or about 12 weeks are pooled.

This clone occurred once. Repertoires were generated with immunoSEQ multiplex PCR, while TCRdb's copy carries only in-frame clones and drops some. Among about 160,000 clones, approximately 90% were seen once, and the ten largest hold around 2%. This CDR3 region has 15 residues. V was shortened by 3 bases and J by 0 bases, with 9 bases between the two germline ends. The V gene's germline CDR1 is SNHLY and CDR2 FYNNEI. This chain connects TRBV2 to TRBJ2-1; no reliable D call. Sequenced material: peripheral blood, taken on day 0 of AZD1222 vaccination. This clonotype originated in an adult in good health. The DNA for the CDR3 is TGTGCCAGCAGTGAGGTCCGCAGCTCCTACAATGAGCAGTTCTTC. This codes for CASSEVRSSYNEQFF.